This is a list of T cell receptor beta chains from one sample in a study of blood T cell repertoires in COVID-19. Repertoires were generated with immunoSEQ multiplex PCR, while TCRdb's copy carries only in-frame clones and drops some. This table has fewer than 350,000 clones, 89% appearing once. The specimen sequenced was PBMCs or T cells enriched from blood (not recorded which). The receptors derive from a woman aged 40 to 50 who had recovered from COVID-19. Both conserved end residues are part of each CDR3. Each record gives: D gene, V gene, clone size, J gene, CDR3 protein, CDR3 DNA. The D gene is left open where the match is weak. Expanded clones are given a class, and other clones once, few, many or no size at all.

>TRBD2|TRBV2|-|TRBJ2-1
CASRGGLADIYNEQFF
TGTGCCAGCAGGGGGGGACTAGCGGATATTTACAATGAGCAGTTCTTC
>-|TRBV18|-|TRBJ2-7
CASSPSSYEQYF
TGTGCCAGCTCACCCTCCTCCTACGAGCAGTACTTC
>-|TRBV18|-|TRBJ1-1
CASSPPGVYTEAFF
TGTGCCAGCTCACCACCAGGGGTGTACACTGAAGCTTTCTTT
>TRBD1|TRBV6-5|-|TRBJ1-2
CASTLRGQNYGYTF
TGTGCCAGCACACTCAGGGGGCAAAACTATGGCTACACCTTC
>TRBD2|TRBV5-4|-|TRBJ2-2
CASSLASGSGAGELFF
TGTGCCAGCAGCTTGGCTAGCGGGAGTGGTGCCGGGGAGCTGTTTTTT
>TRBD2|TRBV5-4|-|TRBJ2-7
CASSLTAGGDEQYF
TGTGCCAGCAGCTTGACAGCGGGAGGGGACGAGCAGTACTTC
>TRBD1|TRBV4-2|few|TRBJ2-1
CASSQDGTGSSYNEQFF
TGTGCCAGCAGCCAAGATGGGACAGGGAGCTCCTACAATGAGCAGTTCTTC
>TRBD2|TRBV7-2|-|TRBJ2-5
CASSPSGRGETQYF
TGTGCCAGCAGCCCTAGCGGGAGGGGGGAGACCCAGTACTTC
>-|TRBV7-2|-|TRBJ2-7
CASSLASGKNTYEQYF
TGTGCCAGCAGCTTAGCGTCAGGGAAGAACACCTACGAGCAGTACTTC
>-|TRBV7-2|-|TRBJ2-7
CASSLARTTSFEQYF
TGTGCCAGCAGCTTAGCGCGGACTACCTCCTTTGAGCAGTACTTC
>TRBD1|TRBV5-1|-|TRBJ1-1
CASSFSAGGITEAFF
TGCGCCAGCAGCTTCTCAGCAGGGGGCATCACTGAAGCTTTCTTT
>-|TRBV28|-|TRBJ1-2
CASSPGRRIGYTF
TGTGCCAGCAGTCCTGGTCGTAGAATTGGCTACACCTTC
>TRBD1|TRBV30|-|TRBJ1-1
CAWSAGDRVEIEAFF
TGTGCCTGGAGTGCCGGAGACAGGGTCGAAATTGAAGCTTTCTTT
>-|TRBV6-5|-|TRBJ1-2
CASSYDMTEYTF
TGTGCCAGCAGTTACGATATGACGGAGTACACCTTC
>TRBD1|TRBV4-1|-|TRBJ2-5
CASSQFHGRQGARETQYF
TGCGCCAGCAGCCAATTTCATGGCCGACAGGGGGCTCGGGAGACCCAGTACTTC
>-|TRBV30|once|TRBJ1-3
CAWRFGGNTIYF
TGTGCCTGGAGATTTGGCGGAAACACCATATATTTT
>TRBD1|TRBV5-1|-|TRBJ2-7
CASSVRDREEEEQYF
TGCGCCAGCAGCGTCCGGGACAGGGAAGAAGAAGAGCAGTACTTC
>-|TRBV30|-|TRBJ2-2
CAWSGIQGYTGELFF
TGTGCCTGGAGTGGTATTCAGGGCTATACCGGGGAGCTGTTTTTT
>-|TRBV5-3|-|TRBJ1-2
CARSLDPRGGYTF
TGTGCCAGAAGCTTGGATCCGCGCGGCGGCTACACCTTC
>-|TRBV6-2/TRBV6-3|few|TRBJ2-5
CASSTTGVGKTQYF
TGTGCCAGCAGCACCACGGGAGTGGGAAAGACCCAGTACTTC
>TRBD1|TRBV7-9|-|TRBJ2-5
CASSPRTGGSAQETQYF
TGTGCCAGCAGCCCAAGGACAGGGGGTTCGGCACAAGAGACCCAGTACTTC
>TRBD1|TRBV5-1|-|TRBJ1-1
CASSLAGGLEAFF
TGCGCCAGCAGCTTGGCAGGGGGCCTTGAAGCTTTCTTT
>-|TRBV28|-|TRBJ1-1
CASRPLQGLTEAFF
TGTGCCAGCAGACCCCTCCAGGGTCTGACTGAAGCTTTCTTT
>-|TRBV3-1/TRBV3-2|-|TRBJ2-7
CASSQDQSLLEQYF
TGTGCCAGCAGCCAAGATCAAAGCCTACTCGAGCAGTACTTC
>TRBD1|TRBV7-3|-|TRBJ1-1
CASRGTAPEAFF
TGTGCCAGCAGAGGGACAGCCCCTGAAGCTTTCTTT
>TRBD1|TRBV5-1|-|TRBJ1-2
CASSLMDRAGGYTF
TGCGCCAGCAGCTTGATGGACAGGGCAGGTGGCTACACCTTC
>TRBD2|TRBV6-5|-|TRBJ2-7
CASSSTSASSYEQYF
TGTGCCAGCAGTTCGACTAGCGCTAGCTCCTACGAGCAGTACTTC
>TRBD1|TRBV5-1|-|TRBJ2-3
CASSMQGTGGADTQYF
TGCGCCAGCAGCATGCAGGGGACAGGGGGCGCAGATACGCAGTATTTT
>-|TRBV5-8|-|TRBJ2-1
CASSLAVMVAAYNEQFF
TGTGCCAGCAGCTTGGCGGTGATGGTAGCGGCATACAATGAGCAGTTCTTC
>-|TRBV13|few|TRBJ2-5
CASSLSGRTTQETQYF
TGTGCCAGCAGCTTATCTGGTCGGACTACCCAAGAGACCCAGTACTTC
>-|TRBV5-1|-|TRBJ1-2
CASSPTSGGSNYGYTF
TGCGCCAGCAGCCCCACGTCGGGGGGATCTAACTATGGCTACACCTTC
>TRBD1|TRBV5-1|few|TRBJ2-7
CASSTEGAREQYF
TGCGCCAGCAGCACCGAGGGGGCGAGAGAGCAGTACTTC
>-|TRBV5-1|few|TRBJ1-3
CASSSDPGSGNTIYF
TGCGCCAGCAGCTCCGACCCGGGGTCTGGAAACACCATATATTTT
>-|TRBV3-1/TRBV3-2|-|TRBJ2-7
CASSPLPSGSSYEQYF
TGTGCCAGCAGCCCCTTACCCAGCGGAAGCTCCTACGAGCAGTACTTC
>-|TRBV24-1|-|TRBJ2-2
CACSGATGELFF
TGTGCCTGCTCCGGTGCCACCGGGGAGCTGTTTTTT
>TRBD2|TRBV6-1|-|TRBJ2-1
CASSEGTSALNEQFF
TGTGCCAGCAGTGAAGGGACTAGCGCCCTCAATGAGCAGTTCTTC
>TRBD1|TRBV5-1|-|TRBJ1-2
CASSLGTGEGYTF
TGCGCCAGCAGCCTAGGGACAGGGGAAGGCTACACCTTC
>-|TRBV3-1/TRBV3-2|-|TRBJ1-3
CASSQSRGPIYF
TGTGCCAGCAGCCAAAGTCGAGGGCCCATATATTTT
>TRBD1|TRBV7-9|-|TRBJ2-2
CASSQPGQSNTGELFF
TGTGCCAGCAGTCAACCGGGACAGAGTAACACCGGGGAGCTGTTTTTT
>TRBD1|TRBV18|-|TRBJ1-5
CASSLGQVPNQPQHF
TGTGCCAGCTCACTGGGACAGGTCCCCAATCAGCCCCAGCATTTT
>-|TRBV4-1|-|TRBJ2-1
CASSQDWGSSYNEQFF
TGCGCCAGCAGCCAAGATTGGGGCAGCTCCTACAATGAGCAGTTCTTC
>TRBD1|TRBV4-3|-|TRBJ1-1
CASSRETGANTEAFF
TGCGCCAGCAGCCGGGAGACAGGGGCGAACACTGAAGCTTTCTTT
>TRBD1|TRBV7-8|-|TRBJ1-2
CASSLVRGRYGYTF
TGTGCCAGCAGCTTAGTTAGGGGGCGCTATGGCTACACCTTC
>TRBD1|TRBV30|-|TRBJ1-2
CAWGDRDGYGYTF
TGTGCCTGGGGAGACAGGGACGGCTATGGCTACACCTTC
>-|TRBV30|-|TRBJ1-2
CAWRVDGYYGYTF
TGTGCCTGGAGAGTTGACGGGTACTATGGCTACACCTTC
>-|TRBV5-1|-|TRBJ1-6
CASSFAELRSPLHF
TGCGCCAGCAGCTTCGCCGAGTTGCGGTCACCCCTCCACTTT
>-|TRBV3-1/TRBV3-2|-|TRBJ1-6
CASSPNRDRGSPLHF
TGTGCCAGCAGCCCGAACAGGGACCGGGGATCACCCCTCCACTTT